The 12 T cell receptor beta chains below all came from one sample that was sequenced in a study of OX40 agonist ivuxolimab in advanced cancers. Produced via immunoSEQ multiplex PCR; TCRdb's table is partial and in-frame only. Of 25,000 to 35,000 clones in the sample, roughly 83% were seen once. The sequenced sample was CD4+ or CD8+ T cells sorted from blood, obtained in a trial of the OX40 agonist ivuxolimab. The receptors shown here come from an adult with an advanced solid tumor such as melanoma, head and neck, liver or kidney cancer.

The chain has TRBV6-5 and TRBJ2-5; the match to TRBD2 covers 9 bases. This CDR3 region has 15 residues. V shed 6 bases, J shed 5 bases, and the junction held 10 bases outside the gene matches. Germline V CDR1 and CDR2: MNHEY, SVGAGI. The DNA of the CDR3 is TGTGCCAGCAGAACGCCTAGCGGGAACTGGGAGACCCAGTACTTC. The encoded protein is CASRTPSGNWETQYF.

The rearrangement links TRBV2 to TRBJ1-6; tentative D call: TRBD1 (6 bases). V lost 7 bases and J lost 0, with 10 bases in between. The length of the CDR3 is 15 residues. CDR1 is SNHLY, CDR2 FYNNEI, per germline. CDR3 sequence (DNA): TGTGCCAGCAAAGCAGGGGCCTCCTATAATTCACCCCTCCACTTT. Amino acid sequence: CASKAGASYNSPLHF.

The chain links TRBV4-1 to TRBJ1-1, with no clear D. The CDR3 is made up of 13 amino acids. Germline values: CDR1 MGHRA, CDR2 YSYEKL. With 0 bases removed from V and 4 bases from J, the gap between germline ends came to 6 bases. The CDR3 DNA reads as TGCGCCAGCAGCCAAGATCGGATCACTGAAGCTTTCTTT. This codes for CASSQDRITEAFF.

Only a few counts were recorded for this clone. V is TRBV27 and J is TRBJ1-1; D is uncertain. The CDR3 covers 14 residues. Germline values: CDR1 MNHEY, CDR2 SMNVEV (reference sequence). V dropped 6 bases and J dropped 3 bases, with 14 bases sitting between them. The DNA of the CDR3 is TGTGCCAGCAGCTTGAGCCAGACGGACACTGAAGCTTTCTTT. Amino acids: CASSLSQTDTEAFF.

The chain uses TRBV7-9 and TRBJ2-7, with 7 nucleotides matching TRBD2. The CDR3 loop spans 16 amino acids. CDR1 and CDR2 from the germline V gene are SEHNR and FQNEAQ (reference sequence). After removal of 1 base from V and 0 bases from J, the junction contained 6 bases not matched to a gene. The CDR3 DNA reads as TGTGCCAGCAGCTTAGTGGAGGGAGGGCCCTCCTACGAGCAGTACTTC. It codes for CASSLVEGGPSYEQYF.

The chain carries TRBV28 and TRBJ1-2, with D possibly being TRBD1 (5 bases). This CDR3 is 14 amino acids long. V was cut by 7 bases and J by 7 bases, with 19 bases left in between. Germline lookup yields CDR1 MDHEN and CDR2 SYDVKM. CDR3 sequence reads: CASTPWGDSGGYTF. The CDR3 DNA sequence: TGTGCCAGCACCCCGTGGGGGGACTCGGGTGGCTACACCTTC.

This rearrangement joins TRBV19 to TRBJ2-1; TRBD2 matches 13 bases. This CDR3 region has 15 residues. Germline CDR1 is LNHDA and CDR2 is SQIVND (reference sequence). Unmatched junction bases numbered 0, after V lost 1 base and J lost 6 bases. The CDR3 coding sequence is TGTGCCAGTAGTATAGGGACTAGCGGGAGCAATGAGCAGTTCTTC. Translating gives CASSIGTSGSNEQFF.

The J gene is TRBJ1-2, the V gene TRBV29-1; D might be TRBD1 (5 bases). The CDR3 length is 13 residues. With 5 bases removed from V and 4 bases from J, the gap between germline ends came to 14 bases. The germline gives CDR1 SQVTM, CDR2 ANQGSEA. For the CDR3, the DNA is TGCAGCGTTCGAAAGGCGGGGGGCTATGGCTACACCTTC. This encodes CSVRKAGGYGYTF.

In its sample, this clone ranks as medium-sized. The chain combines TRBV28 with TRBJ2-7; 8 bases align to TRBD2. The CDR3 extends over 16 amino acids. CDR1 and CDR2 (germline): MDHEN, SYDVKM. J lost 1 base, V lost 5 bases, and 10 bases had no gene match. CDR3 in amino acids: CASSRGLALRSYEQYF. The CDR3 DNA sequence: TGTGCCAGCAGTCGTGGACTAGCCCTTCGATCCTACGAGCAGTACTTC.

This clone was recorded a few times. The CDR3 loop reads CASSLWGRSDQPQHF. In nucleotides, the CDR3 is TGTGCCAGCAGCCTCTGGGGGAGGTCAGATCAGCCCCAGCATTTT. This rearrangement joins TRBV28 to TRBJ1-5; tentative D call: TRBD1 (5 bases). The ends were cut back, 6 bases at V and 5 bases at J, with 17 bases in the middle. Per the germline V gene, CDR1 is MDHEN and CDR2 is SYDVKM. This CDR3 has 15 amino acids.

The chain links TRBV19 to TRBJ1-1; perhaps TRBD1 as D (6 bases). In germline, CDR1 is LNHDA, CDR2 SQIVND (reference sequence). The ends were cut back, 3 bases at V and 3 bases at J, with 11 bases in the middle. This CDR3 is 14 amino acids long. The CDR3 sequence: CASSIRGWHTEAFF. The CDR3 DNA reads TGTGCCAGTAGTATCAGGGGATGGCACACTGAAGCTTTCTTT.

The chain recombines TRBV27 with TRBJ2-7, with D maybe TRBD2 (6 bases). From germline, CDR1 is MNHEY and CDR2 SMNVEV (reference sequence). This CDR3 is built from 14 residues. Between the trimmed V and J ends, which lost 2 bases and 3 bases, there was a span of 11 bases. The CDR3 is CASSLGPGVYEQYF. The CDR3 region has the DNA TGTGCCAGCAGTTTAGGACCGGGGGTCTACGAGCAGTACTTC.